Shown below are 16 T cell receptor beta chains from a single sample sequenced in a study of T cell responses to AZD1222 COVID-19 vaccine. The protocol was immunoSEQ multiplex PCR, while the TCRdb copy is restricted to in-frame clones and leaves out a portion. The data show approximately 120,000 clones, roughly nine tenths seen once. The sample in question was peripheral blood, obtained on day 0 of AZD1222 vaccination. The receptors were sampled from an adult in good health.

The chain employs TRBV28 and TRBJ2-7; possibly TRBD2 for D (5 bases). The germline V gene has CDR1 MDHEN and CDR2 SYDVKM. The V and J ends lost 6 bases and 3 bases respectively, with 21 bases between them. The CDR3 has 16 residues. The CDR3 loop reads CASRTPGTTRGYEQYF. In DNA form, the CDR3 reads TGTGCCAGCAGAACCCCGGGCACCACCCGGGGCTACGAGCAGTACTTC.

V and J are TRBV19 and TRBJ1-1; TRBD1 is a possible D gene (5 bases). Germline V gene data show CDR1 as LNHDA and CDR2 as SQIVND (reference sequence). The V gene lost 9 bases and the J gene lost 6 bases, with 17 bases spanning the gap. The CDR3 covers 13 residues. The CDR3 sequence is CASGKDRTSEAFF. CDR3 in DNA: TGTGCCAGCGGGAAAGACAGAACGTCTGAAGCTTTCTTT.

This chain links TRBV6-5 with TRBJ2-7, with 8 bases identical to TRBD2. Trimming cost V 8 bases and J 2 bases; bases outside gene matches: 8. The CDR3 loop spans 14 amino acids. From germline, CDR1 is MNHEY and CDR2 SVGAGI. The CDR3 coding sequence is TGTGCCAGCCGGGGGGGGGCTGCCGCCTACGAGCAGTACTTC. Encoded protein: CASRGGAAAYEQYF.

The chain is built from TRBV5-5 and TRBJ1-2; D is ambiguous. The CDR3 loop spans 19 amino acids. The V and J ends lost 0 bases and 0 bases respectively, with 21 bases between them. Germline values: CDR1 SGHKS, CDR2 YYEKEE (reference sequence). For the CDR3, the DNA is TGTGCCAGCAGCTTGGCGGGTCAGGCCAATGGACTCCCTAACTATGGCTACACCTTC. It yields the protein CASSLAGQANGLPNYGYTF.

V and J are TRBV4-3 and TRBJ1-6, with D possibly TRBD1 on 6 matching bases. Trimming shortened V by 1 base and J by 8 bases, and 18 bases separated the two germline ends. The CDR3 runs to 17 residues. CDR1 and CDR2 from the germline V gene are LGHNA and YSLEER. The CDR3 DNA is TGCGCCAGCAGCCAAGGTTTAGGGGGACCCGACGATTCACCCCTCCACTTT. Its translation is CASSQGLGGPDDSPLHF.

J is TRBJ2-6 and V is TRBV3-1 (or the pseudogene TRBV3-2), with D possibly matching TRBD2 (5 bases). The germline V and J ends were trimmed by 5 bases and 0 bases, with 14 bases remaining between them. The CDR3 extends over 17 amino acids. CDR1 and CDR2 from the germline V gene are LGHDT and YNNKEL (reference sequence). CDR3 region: CASSEGPKNSGANVLTF. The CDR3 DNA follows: TGTGCCAGCAGCGAGGGCCCCAAGAACTCTGGGGCCAACGTCCTGACTTTC.

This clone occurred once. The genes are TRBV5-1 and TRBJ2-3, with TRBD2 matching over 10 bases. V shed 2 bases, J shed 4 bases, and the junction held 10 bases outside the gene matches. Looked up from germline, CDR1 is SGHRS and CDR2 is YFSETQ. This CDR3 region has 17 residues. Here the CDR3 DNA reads TGCGCCAGCAGCTTCAGGGGACGGACTAGCGGATCAGATACGCAGTATTTT. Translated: CASSFRGRTSGSDTQYF. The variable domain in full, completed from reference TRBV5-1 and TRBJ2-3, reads KAGVTQTPRYLIKTRGQQVTLSCSPISGHRSVSWYQQTPGQGLQFLFEYFSETQRNKGNFPGRFSGRQFSNSRSEMNVSTLELGDSALYLCASSFRGRTSGSDTQYFGPGTRLTVL.

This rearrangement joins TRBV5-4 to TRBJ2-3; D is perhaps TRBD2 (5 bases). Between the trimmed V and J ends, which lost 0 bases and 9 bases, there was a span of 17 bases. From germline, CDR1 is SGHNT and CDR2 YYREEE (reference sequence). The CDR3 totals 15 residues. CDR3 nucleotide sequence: TGTGCCAGCAGCTTGGATTCTAGCAGCTTAATGACGCAGTATTTT. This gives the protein CASSLDSSSLMTQYF.

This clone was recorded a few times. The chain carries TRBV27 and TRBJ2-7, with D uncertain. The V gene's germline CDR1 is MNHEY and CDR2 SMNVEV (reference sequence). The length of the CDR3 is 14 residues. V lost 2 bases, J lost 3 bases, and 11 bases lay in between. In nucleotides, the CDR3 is TGTGCCAGCAGTTTAACAAAAACTAACTACGAGCAGTACTTC. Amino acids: CASSLTKTNYEQYF.

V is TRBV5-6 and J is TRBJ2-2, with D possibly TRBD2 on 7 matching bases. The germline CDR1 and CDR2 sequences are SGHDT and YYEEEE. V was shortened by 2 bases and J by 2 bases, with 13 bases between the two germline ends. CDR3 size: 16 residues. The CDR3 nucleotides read TGTGCCAGCAGCTTAGGGGGGGCTTTAAACACCGGGGAGCTGTTTTTT. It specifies CASSLGGALNTGELFF.

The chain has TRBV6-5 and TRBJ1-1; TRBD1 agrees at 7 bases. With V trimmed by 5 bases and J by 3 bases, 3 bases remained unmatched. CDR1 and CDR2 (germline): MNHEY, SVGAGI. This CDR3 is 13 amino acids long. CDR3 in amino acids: CASSNTGDTEAFF. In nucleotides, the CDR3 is TGTGCCAGCAGTAACACAGGGGACACTGAAGCTTTCTTT.

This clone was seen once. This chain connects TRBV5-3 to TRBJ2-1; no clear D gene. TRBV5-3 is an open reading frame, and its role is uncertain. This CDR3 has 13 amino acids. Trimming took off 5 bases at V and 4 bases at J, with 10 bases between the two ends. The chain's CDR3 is CARSRPAYNEQFF. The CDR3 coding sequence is TGTGCCAGAAGTAGGCCGGCGTACAATGAGCAGTTCTTC.

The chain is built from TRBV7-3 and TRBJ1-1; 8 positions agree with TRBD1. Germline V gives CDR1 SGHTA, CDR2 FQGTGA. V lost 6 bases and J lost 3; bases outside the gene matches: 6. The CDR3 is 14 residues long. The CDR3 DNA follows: TGTGCCAGCAGACAAACAGGGGGGGACACTGAAGCTTTCTTT. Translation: CASRQTGGDTEAFF.

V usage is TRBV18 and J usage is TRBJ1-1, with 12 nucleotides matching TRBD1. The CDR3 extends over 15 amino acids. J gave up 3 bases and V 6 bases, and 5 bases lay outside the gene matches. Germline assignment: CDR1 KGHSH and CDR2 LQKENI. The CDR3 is CASSGTGGIDTEAFF. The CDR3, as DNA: TGTGCCAGCTCCGGGACAGGGGGCATTGACACTGAAGCTTTCTTT.

The CDR3 loop reads CASSSGQDVVAFF. CDR3 DNA sequence: TGTGCCAGCAGCTCAGGACAGGACGTAGTTGCTTTCTTT. The chain combines TRBV7-2 with TRBJ1-1; TRBD1 agrees at 7 bases. The CDR3 is 13 amino acids. With V trimmed by 4 bases and J by 11 bases, 10 bases remained unmatched. The germline V gene has CDR1 SGHTA and CDR2 FQGNSA. The full variable domain, completed using reference TRBV7-2 and TRBJ1-1, is GAGVSQSPSNKVTEKGKDVELRCDPISGHTALYWYRQSLGQGLEFLIYFQGNSAPDKSGLPSDRFSAERTGGSVSTLTIQRTQQEDSAVYLCASSSGQDVVAFFGQGTRLTVV.

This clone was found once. The CDR3 coding sequence is TGTGCCAGCAGCTTAGAAGTTGGTTTCTTT. It encodes CASSLEVGFF. The chain employs TRBV11-2 and TRBJ1-1; D not resolved. The CDR3 totals 10 residues. With 0 bases removed from V and 13 bases from J, the gap between germline ends came to 6 bases. Germline CDR1 reads SGHAT; CDR2 reads FQNNGV.